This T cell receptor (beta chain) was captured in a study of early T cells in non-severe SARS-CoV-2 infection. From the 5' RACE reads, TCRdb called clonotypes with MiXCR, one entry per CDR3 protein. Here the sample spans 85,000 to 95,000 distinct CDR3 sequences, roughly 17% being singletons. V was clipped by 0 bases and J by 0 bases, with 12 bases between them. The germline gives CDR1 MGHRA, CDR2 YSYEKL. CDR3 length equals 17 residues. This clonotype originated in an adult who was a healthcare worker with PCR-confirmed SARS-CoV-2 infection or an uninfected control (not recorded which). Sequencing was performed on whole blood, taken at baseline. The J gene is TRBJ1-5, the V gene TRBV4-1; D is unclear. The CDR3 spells CASSQDIYTFSNQPQHF. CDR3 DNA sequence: TGCGCCAGCAGCCAAGATATTTACACTTTTAGCAATCAGCCCCAGCATTTT.